The rows below give T cell receptor beta chains drawn from one sample of a study of OX40 agonist ivuxolimab in advanced cancers. The protocol was immunoSEQ multiplex PCR, while the TCRdb copy is restricted to in-frame clones and leaves out a portion. Of around 40,000 clones listed, 80% are singletons. Sequenced material: CD4+ or CD8+ T cells sorted from blood, taken in a trial of the OX40 agonist ivuxolimab. These receptors were collected from an adult with an advanced solid tumor such as melanoma, head and neck, liver or kidney cancer. The CDR3 runs from the conserved cysteine through the conserved F or W. D genes are given only for firm matches.

cdr3_nt cdr3_aa j_call d_call v_call
TGTGCCAGCAGGGAAGCGGGACTTACGAACACCGGGGAGCTGTTTTTT CASREAGLTNTGELFF TRBJ2-2 TRBD2 TRBV2
TGTGCCAGCAGTGACTATAGAGGGACAGGTTATAATTCACCCCTCCACTTT CASSDYRGTGYNSPLHF TRBJ1-6 TRBD1 TRBV6-1
TGCGCCAGCAGCCCCCTCGCCCGGACACGGGGGAACACTGAAGCTTTCTTT CASSPLARTRGNTEAFF TRBJ1-1 - TRBV5-1
TGTGCCTGGAGTGAACTAGCGGGAGGTAGAGAGACCCAGTACTTC CAWSELAGGRETQYF TRBJ2-5 TRBD2 TRBV30
TGTGCCAGCAGCCAAGTTTGGGGTGGCAATCAGCCCCAGCATTTT CASSQVWGGNQPQHF TRBJ1-5 - TRBV4-2
TGTGCCATCAAAACTAGCGGGAGTGTCAATGAGCAGTTCTTC CAIKTSGSVNEQFF TRBJ2-1 TRBD2 TRBV10-3
TGTGCCAGCAGAGATGCTAACTATGGCTACACCTTC CASRDANYGYTF TRBJ1-2 - TRBV28
TGTGCCAGCAGCTTGAACGGAAAACGGGGCACCATATATTTT CASSLNGKRGTIYF TRBJ1-3 - TRBV7-6
TGTGCCAGCAGTTCATGGGGCCGGGGGCCCACAGATACGCAGTATTTT CASSSWGRGPTDTQYF TRBJ2-3 - TRBV6-5
TGTGCCAGCATCAGAGGGGGAAAACACTTCTATGGCTACACCTTC CASIRGGKHFYGYTF TRBJ1-2 - TRBV6-1